This T cell receptor beta chain was sequenced in a study of vaccination and CD4 T cells after COVID-19. Across the whole study: Median time from COVID diagnosis to post-COVID sampling was over 80 days (35 to 161). The stimulus for the cells was overlapping spike peptides derived from SARS-CoV-2, HCoV-NL63, HCoV-OC43 and HCoV-229E. The post-vaccine samples came a median 72 days after dose two (range 14 to 241). Overall study results and limits: The rise in median SARS-CoV-2-reactive clonotypes, from around 19 to 38, was not significant.

On this clonotype itself: Its matching antigen is unknown. The junction differs from germline at one of its ends, possibly a read error.

Germline loops: CDR1 DFQATT, CDR2 SNEGSKA (reference sequence). The CDR3 totals 12 residues. Researchers used the Oncomine TCR Beta short-read assay to sequence DNA from cultured CD4+ T cells. TCRdb passed the PCR reads through MiXCR, listing each CDR3 protein once. The sample lists 15,000 to 20,000 distinct CDR3 sequences, roughly 63% seen once, with about 8.2% in the top ten. Treatment noted: approximately nine-day PBMC culture with coronavirus spike peptide pools or control peptides (ViraFEST assay). The chain couples TRBV20-1 to TRBJ2-3; D uncertain. The receptor comes from a human donor who had recovered from COVID-19. Sequenced: CD4+ T cells from blood, cultured in vitro. CDR3 sequence reads: CSAGDGRDTQYF. The DNA for the CDR3 is TGCAGTGCTGGAGATGGAAGAGATACGCAGTATTTT.